The 25 T cell receptor beta chains given below trace back to one sample, sequenced in a study of cytomegalovirus exposure and HLA in healthy donors. In the PCR, 60 Vbeta and 13 Jbeta primers were used. The assay was immunoSEQ multiplex PCR, and TCRdb's table has in-frame clones only and misses some. The table includes 130,000 to 150,000 clones, about 80% detected once. Sequenced input: PBMCs. The source is a man younger than 35 in good health and CMV-seronegative.

V gene TRBV2 combines with J gene TRBJ2-3; 12 positions agree with TRBD2. V lost 1 base to trimming and J lost 6 bases; unmatched junction nucleotides: 14. This CDR3 is 19 amino acids long. Looked up from germline, CDR1 is SNHLY and CDR2 is FYNNEI. The CDR3 reads CASSEEDTSGGFPPDTQYF. The CDR3 DNA sequence: TGTGCCAGCAGTGAAGAGGACACTAGCGGGGGGTTCCCTCCGGATACGCAGTATTTT.

The chain is built from TRBV27 and TRBJ2-7, with 7 bases identical to TRBD1. The ends lost 4 bases at V and 0 bases at J; junction bases unmatched: 0. The CDR3 is 13 amino acids. The germline gives CDR1 MNHEY, CDR2 SMNVEV (reference sequence). CDR3 residues: CASSYRGSYEQYF. DNA of the CDR3: TGTGCCAGCAGTTACAGGGGCTCCTACGAGCAGTACTTC.

This rearrangement joins TRBV19 to TRBJ2-1, with D perhaps TRBD2 (5 bases). The CDR3 has 14 amino acids. V was cut by 9 bases and J by 8 bases, with 20 bases left in between. In germline, CDR1 is LNHDA, CDR2 SQIVND (reference sequence). The CDR3 coding sequence is TGTGCCAGCAGCGGTATAGGGTCAAGAGATGAGCAGTTCTTC. It yields the protein CASSGIGSRDEQFF.

The chain has TRBV5-6 and TRBJ1-5; D gene uncertain. Per the germline V gene, CDR1 is SGHDT and CDR2 is YYEEEE. CDR3 size: 14 residues. Trimming took 3 bases from V and 0 from J, leaving 7 bases between them. The CDR3 nucleotides read TGTGCCAGCAGCTCCCGGGGTAGCAATCAGCCCCAGCATTTT. The encoded protein is CASSSRGSNQPQHF.

This clone appeared a single time. J is TRBJ2-7 and V is TRBV6-1, with 12 bases aligning to TRBD2. CDR1 MNHNS and CDR2 SASEGT come from the germline V gene. This CDR3 is built from 15 residues. Trimming cost V 0 bases and J 7 bases; bases outside gene matches: 4. CDR3 in DNA: TGTGCCAGCAGTGAAGCCCTAGCGGGAGGGGGAGAGCAGTACTTC. As protein: CASSEALAGGGEQYF.

The chain links TRBV5-1 to TRBJ1-2; 9 nucleotides agree with TRBD1. Trimming removed 4 bases from V and 3 bases from J; junction bases left unmatched: 4. Germline V gives CDR1 SGHRS, CDR2 YFSETQ. The CDR3 spans 14 residues. In DNA form, the CDR3 reads TGCGCCAGCAGCCTCGACAGGGGGGACTATGGCTACACCTTC. This gives the protein CASSLDRGDYGYTF. Variable domain in full (rest from reference TRBV5-1 and TRBJ1-2): KAGVTQTPRYLIKTRGQQVTLSCSPISGHRSVSWYQQTPGQGLQFLFEYFSETQRNKGNFPGRFSGRQFSNSRSEMNVSTLELGDSALYLCASSLDRGDYGYTFGSGTRLTVV.

The chain combines TRBV27 with TRBJ1-2; TRBD1 might be the D (6 bases). The germline V and J ends were trimmed by 0 bases and 8 bases, with 13 bases remaining between them. Germline V lookup: CDR1 MNHEY, CDR2 SMNVEV (reference sequence). The CDR3 runs to 14 residues. This chain's CDR3 is CASSLSVGARGYTF. The DNA of the CDR3 is TGTGCCAGCAGTTTATCCGTGGGGGCGCGGGGCTACACCTTC.

The chain recombines TRBV27 with TRBJ1-1; D is perhaps TRBD1 (6 bases). V gave up 6 bases and J gave up 1 base, with 21 bases separating them. CDR1 MNHEY and CDR2 SMNVEV come from the germline V gene (reference sequence). The CDR3 loop spans 17 amino acids. Written as DNA, the CDR3 is TGTGCCAGCAGCCCTATTCGGACAGCCAATCGGAACACTGAAGCTTTCTTT. It is translated as CASSPIRTANRNTEAFF.

This chain connects TRBV30 to TRBJ2-7; TRBD1 is a possible D gene (5 bases). Germline CDR1 is GTSNPN and CDR2 is SVGIG (reference sequence). The V end was cut by 2 bases, the J end by 6 bases, with 14 bases between. The CDR3 length is 13 residues. The CDR3 DNA sequence: TGTGCCTGGAGTTTTAGGGGTTTAGGCGAGCAGTACTTC. This encodes CAWSFRGLGEQYF.

V usage is TRBV30 and J usage is TRBJ2-5; the match to TRBD1 covers 7 bases. After removal of 2 bases from V and 0 bases from J, the junction contained 3 bases not matched to a gene. CDR3 length: 14 amino acids. From germline, CDR1 is GTSNPN and CDR2 SVGIG (reference sequence). DNA for the CDR3: TGTGCCTGGAGTCAGACAGGGTACCAAGAGACCCAGTACTTC. This codes for CAWSQTGYQETQYF.

This chain links TRBV30 with TRBJ2-7; D uncertain. The V gene's germline CDR1 is GTSNPN and CDR2 SVGIG (reference sequence). V lost 2 bases and J 3 bases, leaving 11 bases between the germline ends. The CDR3 consists of 13 residues. CDR3 region: CAWSLSDNYEQYF. The CDR3 nucleotides read TGTGCCTGGAGTTTGAGTGATAACTACGAGCAGTACTTC. Looking up the rest from reference TRBV30 and TRBJ2-7 gives the full variable domain: SQTIHQWPATLVQPVGSPLSLECTVEGTSNPNLYWYRQAAGRGLQLLFYSVGIGQISSEVPQNLSASRPQDRQFILSSKKLLLSDSGFYLCAWSLSDNYEQYFGPGTRLTVT.

V gene TRBV30 combines with J gene TRBJ1-2; maybe TRBD1 (6 bases). The CDR3 is made up of 15 amino acids. V was trimmed by 0 bases and J by 3 bases, leaving 14 bases between them. The germline CDR1 and CDR2 sequences are GTSNPN and SVGIG (reference sequence). The CDR3 loop is CAWSVLDRPDYGYTF. The CDR3 DNA sequence: TGTGCCTGGAGTGTACTGGACAGACCAGACTATGGCTACACCTTC.

This sequence joins TRBV9 and TRBJ1-6, with D maybe TRBD1 (6 bases). V shed 0 bases and J shed 8 bases, with 15 bases lying between them. Germline V gives CDR1 SGDLS, CDR2 YYNGEE. CDR3 length: 16 amino acids. CDR3 sequence (DNA): TGTGCCAGCAGCGTAGACCCCAGGGGCGATTATTCACCCCTCCACTTT. Its translation: CASSVDPRGDYSPLHF.

The V gene is TRBV4-1, the J gene TRBJ2-6, with a weak D call TRBD1 (6 bases). Germline assignment: CDR1 MGHRA and CDR2 YSYEKL. Trimming cost V 2 bases and J 4 bases, with 15 bases left between them. There are 17 residues in the CDR3. This chain's CDR3 is CASSQPGHPSGANVLTF. CDR3 sequence (DNA): TGCGCCAGCAGCCAACCGGGACACCCGTCGGGGGCCAACGTCCTGACTTTC.

The chain employs TRBV30 and TRBJ1-4; the match to TRBD1 covers 8 bases. The CDR3 has 14 residues. J was trimmed by 8 bases and V by 2 bases; bases with no gene match: 7. Per germline, CDR1 GTSNPN and CDR2 SVGIG (reference sequence). The CDR3 nucleotides read TGTGCCTGGAGTCTAAGGACAGGGCACGAAAAACTGTTTTTT. It encodes CAWSLRTGHEKLFF.

This chain connects TRBV7-3 to TRBJ2-2, with D perhaps TRBD2 (5 bases). CDR1 SGHTA and CDR2 FQGTGA come from the germline V gene. The V gene lost 1 base and the J gene lost 6 bases, with 6 bases spanning the gap. This CDR3 comprises 13 residues. The CDR3 region has the DNA TGTGCCAGCAGCTTAAGGCGGGCCGGGGAGCTGTTTTTT. Translating it yields CASSLRRAGELFF.

The chain combines TRBV10-3 with TRBJ1-2; unclear D gene. CDR1 and CDR2 (germline): ENHRY, SYGVKD. The ends were cut back, 0 bases at V and 4 bases at J, with 9 bases in the middle. This CDR3 comprises 14 residues. CDR3 loop: CAISESEAGYGYTF. CDR3 coding DNA: TGTGCCATCAGTGAGTCCGAGGCGGGCTATGGCTACACCTTC.

The chain recombines TRBV27 with TRBJ1-1; the match to TRBD1 covers 7 bases. From germline, CDR1 is MNHEY and CDR2 SMNVEV (reference sequence). J lost 7 bases, V lost 2 bases, and 13 bases had no gene match. CDR3 size: 16 residues. CDR3 loop: CASSLRGGLTRGEAFF. The CDR3 DNA sequence: TGTGCCAGCAGTTTACGAGGGGGCTTGACTCGGGGTGAAGCTTTCTTT.

The chain is built from TRBV27 and TRBJ2-2; 9 bases fit TRBD2. The germline gives CDR1 MNHEY, CDR2 SMNVEV (reference sequence). This CDR3 contains 15 residues. V shed 8 bases and J 1 base; nucleotides not matched to a gene: 5. The CDR3 here is CASGLAGVNTGELFF. The CDR3 DNA is TGTGCCAGCGGCTTAGCGGGAGTGAACACCGGGGAGCTGTTTTTT.

This clone was seen a handful of times. The rearrangement links TRBV28 to TRBJ1-5, with D unclear. The CDR3 loop spans 13 amino acids. Trimming took 3 bases from V and 7 from J, leaving 10 bases between them. Germline lookup yields CDR1 MDHEN and CDR2 SYDVKM. The CDR3, as DNA: TGTGCCAGCAGTTTGCAAACAAAACAGCCCCAGCATTTT. Translated, it gives CASSLQTKQPQHF. Filled out from reference TRBV28 and TRBJ1-5, the complete variable domain reads DVKVTQSSRYLVKRTGEKVFLECVQDMDHENMFWYRQDPGLGLRLIYFSYDVKMKEKGDIPEGYSVSREKKERFSLILESASTNQTSMYLCASSLQTKQPQHFGDGTRLSIL.

V gene TRBV7-8 combines with J gene TRBJ2-5, with 7 positions matching TRBD2. The germline V gene has CDR1 SGHVS and CDR2 FQNEAQ. J lost 4 bases, V lost 1 base, and 12 bases had no gene match. The CDR3 is 17 residues long. CDR3 protein: CASSLESGRALGETQYF. CDR3 sequence (DNA): TGTGCCAGCAGCTTAGAGTCGGGGAGGGCTTTGGGAGAGACCCAGTACTTC.

V usage is TRBV18 and J usage is TRBJ1-5; no clear D. This CDR3 contains 13 residues. V lost 2 bases, J lost 7 bases, and 9 bases lay in between. From germline, CDR1 is KGHSH and CDR2 LQKENI. The CDR3 spells CASSPSDSQPQHF. DNA of the CDR3: TGTGCCAGCTCACCATCAGATTCGCAGCCCCAGCATTTT. Variable domain in full (rest from reference TRBV18 and TRBJ1-5): NAGVMQNPRHLVRRRGQEARLRCSPMKGHSHVYWYRQLPEEGLKFMVYLQKENIIDESGMPKERFSAEFPKEGPSILRIQQVVRGDSAAYFCASSPSDSQPQHFGDGTRLSIL.

The chain joins TRBV19 to TRBJ2-2, with 14 bases aligning to TRBD2. With V trimmed by 6 bases and J by 6 bases, 3 bases remained unmatched. Per the germline V gene, CDR1 is LNHDA and CDR2 is SQIVND (reference sequence). The CDR3 totals 15 residues. The CDR3 reads CASRTSGRGAGELFF. CDR3 in DNA: TGTGCCAGTAGGACTAGCGGGAGGGGGGCCGGGGAGCTGTTTTTT.

The V and J genes are TRBV7-2 and TRBJ2-7; 9 nucleotides agree with TRBD2. The CDR3 runs to 16 residues. Germline loops: CDR1 SGHTA, CDR2 FQGNSA. V shed 1 base, J shed 0 bases, and the junction held 4 bases outside the gene matches. Here the CDR3 reads CASSLVGTSSSYEQYF. DNA of the CDR3: TGTGCCAGCAGCTTAGTAGGGACTAGCAGCTCCTACGAGCAGTACTTC.

This clone was found a few times. This chain links TRBV6-1 with TRBJ1-5; perhaps TRBD1 as D (6 bases). Trimming removed 1 base from V and 7 bases from J, with 8 bases in between. The CDR3 is 13 residues long. In germline, CDR1 is MNHNS, CDR2 SASEGT. In nucleotides, the CDR3 is TGTGCCAGCAGTGAAGGCAGGGGACAGCCCCAGCATTTT. Translated, it gives CASSEGRGQPQHF.